The rows below give T cell receptor beta chains drawn from one sample of a study of blood T cell repertoires in COVID-19. Profiled with immunoSEQ multiplex PCR; TCRdb holds only in-frame clones, not every one. The table has some 31,000 clones, approximately 85% seen once; the top ten hold approximately 16%. The sequenced material came from peripheral blood. These receptors originate from a woman in her sixties with active COVID-19. CDR3s include the opening cysteine and the closing phenylalanine or tryptophan. The order of the fields is V gene, J gene, CDR3 protein.

TRBV19	TRBJ2-1	CASSIGRNRGEQFF
TRBV19	TRBJ2-3	CASSRSSGFLTDTQYF
TRBV27	TRBJ2-7	CASKGTGYYEQYF
TRBV10-1	TRBJ2-1	CASSEGQRSYNEQFF
TRBV4-1	TRBJ2-1	CASSQGQGIHNEQFF
TRBV28	TRBJ1-6	CASRDSGTGNSPLHF
TRBV6-6	TRBJ1-2	CASSADRFSYTF
TRBV15	TRBJ2-1	CATSRASGTYNEQFF
TRBV14	TRBJ1-1	CASTPWQGLGNTEAFF
TRBV5-4	TRBJ2-5	CASSLDGPGETQYF
TRBV29-1	TRBJ2-1	CSVEKPGTGTTTKHKYPNEQFF
TRBV20-1	TRBJ1-1	CSASARGTAFF
TRBV19	TRBJ2-1	CASRVLAGGQNEQFF
TRBV7-9	TRBJ2-3	CASSLAHFGSGASTDTQYF
TRBV9	TRBJ2-1	CASSVGAMDNEQFF
TRBV10-1	TRBJ2-3	CASSNTLQPTDTQYF
TRBV5-1	TRBJ2-1	CASRGGGSFYEQFF
TRBV10-3	TRBJ2-7	CAISDSGAAGAVSYEQYF
TRBV28	TRBJ2-5	CASTARGTQYF
TRBV4-1	TRBJ2-2	CASSHERGGLGATGELFF
TRBV18	TRBJ2-1	CASSPTGYNEQFF
TRBV28	TRBJ1-4	CASSPIQGRIDEKLFF
TRBV18	TRBJ1-1	CASSPWGGNTEAFF
TRBV5-6	TRBJ1-2	CASTRDRVHYGYTF
TRBV15	TRBJ2-7	CATSTRRAGVTYEQYF
TRBV28	TRBJ2-3	CASSSSSGFSTDTQYF
TRBV27	TRBJ2-5	CASSFAGTEETQYF
TRBV6-5	TRBJ2-2	CASSYSPGSMSGELFF
TRBV5-4	TRBJ1-1	CASSLFGGTRNTEAFF
TRBV21-1	TRBJ1-2	CASSNPGGRGYTF
TRBV27	TRBJ2-3	CASSSTSGGARRSDTQYF
TRBV28	TRBJ1-1	CASSLWAPGQMNTEAFF
TRBV12-3/TRBV12-4	TRBJ1-5	CASSLDGRQPQHF
TRBV19	TRBJ2-2	CASSISWGGSNTGELFF
TRBV12-3/TRBV12-4	TRBJ1-2	CASNPGGFGYTF
TRBV5-6	TRBJ2-7	CASSRSHEQYF
TRBV18	TRBJ1-3	CASISTGNTIYF
TRBV5-1	TRBJ2-1	CASSFMTGGAIYGQFF
TRBV6-1	TRBJ2-1	CASSEELAGVGEQFF